The 23 T cell receptor beta chains below were found in one sample sequenced in a study of shared clonotypes between healthy human individuals. The table came from immunoSEQ multiplex PCR; TCRdb's copy has only in-frame clones and leaves some out. This table holds roughly 570,000 clones, nearly 98% found once. Naive CD8 cells, CD45RO-negative and positively selected for CCR7, excluded terminally differentiated effector memory CD45RA+ cells. Sample: naive CD8+ T cells sorted from blood. The receptor set was obtained from a man between 25 and 39 years old in good health.

The chain uses TRBV7-6 and TRBJ2-7; D might be TRBD1 (5 bases). V was pared by 0 bases and J by 2 bases, with 11 bases between. The germline gives CDR1 SGHVS, CDR2 FNYEAQ. CDR3 length equals 15 residues. The CDR3 sequence is CASSLAASRAYEQYF. CDR3 sequence (DNA): TGTGCCAGCAGCTTAGCGGCGTCCAGGGCCTACGAGCAGTACTTC. Drawing the rest from reference TRBV7-6 and TRBJ2-7, the complete variable domain is GAGVSQSPRYKVTKRGQDVALRCDPISGHVSLYWYRQALGQGPEFLTYFNYEAQQDKSGLPNDRFSAERPEGSISTLTIQRTEQRDSAMYRCASSLAASRAYEQYFGPGTRLTVT.

This rearrangement joins TRBV27 to TRBJ2-7, with TRBD2 matching 8 bases. Germline V gene data show CDR1 as MNHEY and CDR2 as SMNVEV (reference sequence). J gave up 4 bases and V 2 bases, and 16 bases lay outside the gene matches. The CDR3 is made up of 18 amino acids. In DNA, the CDR3 is TGTGCCAGCAGTTTAGGGGGTTGGGCGGGAGGAAAGGAGTACGAGCAGTACTTC. It is translated as CASSLGGWAGGKEYEQYF.

The V and J genes are TRBV25-1 and TRBJ2-3; D call uncertain. The germline gives CDR1 MGHDK, CDR2 SYGVNS. V was pared by 2 bases and J by 6 bases, with 9 bases between. The CDR3 loop spans 13 amino acids. The CDR3 DNA reads TGTGCCAGCAGTGAAGGGAATGAGGATACGCAGTATTTT. This encodes CASSEGNEDTQYF.

This clone has a single count. The chain couples TRBV6-5 to TRBJ2-1; D is undetermined. The CDR3 is made up of 14 amino acids. Germline CDR1 is MNHEY and CDR2 is SVGAGI. Deletions cut 6 bases from V and 2 bases from J, with 11 bases between. CDR3 in amino acids: CASSHGLTYNEQFF. The CDR3 coding sequence is TGTGCCAGCAGCCACGGGTTGACCTACAATGAGCAGTTCTTC.

The chain couples TRBV5-1 to TRBJ1-1; no reliable D call. Germline CDR1 reads SGHRS; CDR2 reads YFSETQ. CDR3 size: 13 residues. The V and J ends lost 10 bases and 1 base respectively, with 14 bases between them. CDR3 in amino acids: CAGPRAPNTEAFF. DNA for the CDR3: TGCGCCGGACCTCGGGCACCGAACACTGAAGCTTTCTTT. Complete variable domain (other parts from reference TRBV5-1 and TRBJ1-1): KAGVTQTPRYLIKTRGQQVTLSCSPISGHRSVSWYQQTPGQGLQFLFEYFSETQRNKGNFPGRFSGRQFSNSRSEMNVSTLELGDSALYLCAGPRAPNTEAFFGQGTRLTVV.

The chain has TRBV7-9 and TRBJ2-3; D possibly corresponds to TRBD2 (5 bases). The CDR3 has 17 residues. Looked up from germline, CDR1 is SEHNR and CDR2 is FQNEAQ (reference sequence). V was shortened by 4 bases and J by 2 bases, with 19 bases between the two germline ends. The CDR3 DNA reads TGTGCCAGCAGCTCGTGGGGAGAGGTCGGGATCACAGATACGCAGTATTTT. Protein: CASSSWGEVGITDTQYF.

This clone appeared a single time. This chain joins TRBV6-4 and TRBJ2-1, with D possibly TRBD2 on 6 matching bases. CDR3 length: 13 residues. Germline V gives CDR1 MRHNA, CDR2 SNTAGT. V was cut by 6 bases and J by 8 bases, with 14 bases left in between. The CDR3 nucleotides read TGTGCCAGCAGGGCGGACCCGGGAGATGAGCAGTTCTTC. Translating gives CASRADPGDEQFF.

The chain recombines TRBV2 with TRBJ2-7; TRBD2 might be the D (6 bases). The V and J ends lost 8 bases and 7 bases respectively, with 15 bases between them. In germline, CDR1 is SNHLY, CDR2 FYNNEI. CDR3 length equals 12 residues. The CDR3 sequence is CASGKTRSEQYF. The CDR3 DNA follows: TGTGCCAGCGGAAAGACTAGGTCTGAGCAGTACTTC.

The chain has TRBV11-2 and TRBJ2-2, with D perhaps matching TRBD1 or TRBD2 (6 bases each). Trimming left V 5 bases short and J 5 bases short, with 18 bases between. Germline V lookup: CDR1 SGHAT, CDR2 FQNNGV. The CDR3 covers 16 residues. The CDR3 sequence: CASSHGQLGGTGELFF. The CDR3 nucleotides are TGTGCCAGCAGCCACGGACAGCTCGGAGGGACCGGGGAGCTGTTTTTT. Filled out from reference TRBV11-2 and TRBJ2-2, the complete variable domain reads EAGVAQSPRYKIIEKRQSVAFWCNPISGHATLYWYQQILGQGPKLLIQFQNNGVVDDSQLPKDRFSAERLKGVDSTLKIQPAKLEDSAVYLCASSHGQLGGTGELFFGEGSRLTVL.

V usage is TRBV6-1 and J usage is TRBJ2-7; a possible D gene is TRBD1 (5 bases). This CDR3 comprises 16 residues. Germline V gives CDR1 MNHNS, CDR2 SASEGT. Deletions cut 3 bases from V and 2 bases from J, with 17 bases between. CDR3 sequence reads: CASSDREDIFTYEQYF. The CDR3 bases are TGTGCCAGCAGTGACAGAGAGGACATCTTCACCTACGAGCAGTACTTC.

This rearrangement joins TRBV29-1 to TRBJ1-1, with D maybe TRBD1 (5 bases). CDR1 SQVTM and CDR2 ANQGSEA come from the germline V gene. The CDR3 contains 15 residues. Trimming removed 5 bases from V and 5 bases from J, with 21 bases in between. CDR3 protein: CSVIGRARIRTEAFF. CDR3 bases: TGCAGCGTTATAGGCAGGGCAAGAATAAGAACTGAAGCTTTCTTT. Supplemented by reference TRBV29-1 and TRBJ1-1, the full variable domain reads SAVISQKPSRDICQRGTSLTIQCQVDSQVTMMFWYRQQPGQSLTLIATANQGSEATYESGFVIDKFPISRPNLTFSTLTVSNMSPEDSSIYLCSVIGRARIRTEAFFGQGTRLTVV.

This chain joins TRBV9 and TRBJ2-7, with D unclear. This CDR3 comprises 14 residues. CDR1 is SGDLS and CDR2 is YYNGEE in the germline V gene. V was trimmed by 4 bases and J by 1 base, leaving 12 bases between them. The CDR3 loop is CASSSLTESYEQYF. Here the CDR3 DNA reads TGTGCCAGCAGCTCCTTGACGGAGTCCTACGAGCAGTACTTC.

The gene calls are TRBV11-2 and TRBJ1-1; the match to TRBD1 covers 7 bases. The CDR3 covers 17 residues. The V segment lost 5 bases and the J segment 4 bases; nucleotides outside the gene matches: 16. Germline V CDR1 and CDR2: SGHAT, FQNNGV. CDR3 coding DNA: TGTGCCAGCAGCCCCCCTTCCGGGACAGTTGCGGGCACTGAAGCTTTCTTT. Translation gives CASSPPSGTVAGTEAFF. The whole variable domain, remainder taken from reference TRBV11-2 and TRBJ1-1, is EAGVAQSPRYKIIEKRQSVAFWCNPISGHATLYWYQQILGQGPKLLIQFQNNGVVDDSQLPKDRFSAERLKGVDSTLKIQPAKLEDSAVYLCASSPPSGTVAGTEAFFGQGTRLTVV.

This chain connects TRBV6-5 to TRBJ2-3; 7 bases are shared with TRBD2. CDR3 length: 14 residues. J gave up 2 bases and V 6 bases, and 5 bases lay outside the gene matches. Germline V gene lookup returns CDR1 MNHEY and CDR2 SVGAGI. As DNA, the CDR3 is TGTGCCAGCAGAACTCTAGCGGACACAGATACGCAGTATTTT. It encodes CASRTLADTDTQYF.

The chain links TRBV7-9 to TRBJ2-7, with TRBD1 matching over 7 bases. This CDR3 is built from 14 residues. From germline, CDR1 is SEHNR and CDR2 FQNEAQ (reference sequence). V lost 5 bases, J lost 6 bases, and 10 bases stayed unmatched. CDR3 nucleotides: TGTGCCAGCAGCACTCAGGGGGAGTCCGCCGAGCAGTACTTC. It specifies CASSTQGESAEQYF. The full variable domain, completed using reference TRBV7-9 and TRBJ2-7, is DTGVSQNPRHKITKRGQNVTFRCDPISEHNRLYWYRQTLGQGPEFLTYFQNEAQLEKSRLLSDRFSAERPKGSFSTLEIQRTEQGDSAMYLCASSTQGESAEQYFGPGTRLTVT.

The chain recombines TRBV27 with TRBJ1-5; the match to TRBD1 covers 7 bases. This CDR3 has 15 residues. The germline CDR1 and CDR2 sequences are MNHEY and SMNVEV (reference sequence). V lost 5 bases and J lost 3; bases outside the gene matches: 7. CDR3 loop: CASSPRTGSNQPQHF. The CDR3 nucleotides are TGTGCCAGCAGTCCTCGGACAGGTTCCAATCAGCCCCAGCATTTT.

The rearrangement links TRBV7-9 to TRBJ2-7; possibly TRBD1 or TRBD2 for D (5 bases each). Germline assignment: CDR1 SEHNR and CDR2 FQNEAQ (reference sequence). V was clipped by 5 bases and J by 1 base, with 12 bases between them. This CDR3 has 14 residues. The CDR3 reads CASSGGRKSYEQYF. CDR3 nucleotides: TGTGCCAGCAGCGGGGGACGGAAATCCTACGAGCAGTACTTC.

The CDR3 region has the DNA TGTGCCAGCAGCGGAAACGAGCGGGAGTGGAGCACAGATACGCAGTATTTT. Its protein is CASSGNEREWSTDTQYF. The gene calls are TRBV11-2 and TRBJ2-3; 8 nucleotides agree with TRBD2. V gave up 5 bases and J gave up 0 bases; unmatched junction bases: 10. This CDR3 has 17 amino acids. Germline V lookup: CDR1 SGHAT, CDR2 FQNNGV.

J is TRBJ2-5 and V is TRBV5-1, with 8 bases lining up with TRBD2. V was clipped by 2 bases and J by 2 bases; unmatched bases: 5. The CDR3 consists of 15 residues. Germline V lookup: CDR1 SGHRS, CDR2 YFSETQ. The CDR3 protein is CASSFELADQETQYF. The CDR3 DNA is TGCGCCAGCAGCTTCGAACTAGCGGATCAAGAGACCCAGTACTTC.

The rearrangement uses TRBV27 and TRBJ2-7; tentative D call: TRBD1 (5 bases). The CDR3 sequence is 13 residues long. The V gene lost 5 bases and the J gene lost 5 bases, with 13 bases spanning the gap. Germline V gene sequence: CDR1 MNHEY, CDR2 SMNVEV (reference sequence). CDR3 amino acids: CASSLHRYHEQYF. The CDR3 DNA reads TGTGCCAGCAGTCTTCACAGGTACCACGAGCAGTACTTC.

The table lists this clone with a count of one. The chain recombines TRBV29-1 with TRBJ2-1; 13 bases line up with TRBD2. This CDR3 contains 15 residues. Germline trimming cut 6 bases from V and 6 bases from J; bases unmatched to any gene: 8. Germline CDR1 is SQVTM and CDR2 is ANQGSEA. The DNA of the CDR3 is TGCAGCGTAACCAGGACTAGCGGGAGTTTCAATGAGCAGTTCTTC. Protein product: CSVTRTSGSFNEQFF.

The V and J genes are TRBV6-5 and TRBJ2-5; TRBD2 agrees at 9 bases. V lost 2 bases to trimming and J lost 5 bases; unmatched junction nucleotides: 3. Germline lookup yields CDR1 MNHEY and CDR2 SVGAGI. This CDR3 is 14 amino acids long. CDR3 region: CASSYQGLAETQYF. CDR3 sequence (DNA): TGTGCCAGCAGTTACCAGGGACTAGCTGAGACCCAGTACTTC.

This clone was observed once. Additional DNA sequences in this sample encode the identical CDR3. The J gene is TRBJ2-3, the V gene TRBV28; the D is unclear. Trimming cost V 2 bases and J 3 bases, with 0 bases left between them. CDR3 length: 11 amino acids. CDR1 MDHEN and CDR2 SYDVKM come from the germline V gene. The CDR3 region has the DNA TGTGCCAGCAGTTTAACAGATACGCAGTATTTT. This codes for CASSLTDTQYF. The variable domain in full, completed from reference TRBV28 and TRBJ2-3, reads DVKVTQSSRYLVKRTGEKVFLECVQDMDHENMFWYRQDPGLGLRLIYFSYDVKMKEKGDIPEGYSVSREKKERFSLILESASTNQTSMYLCASSLTDTQYFGPGTRLTVL.